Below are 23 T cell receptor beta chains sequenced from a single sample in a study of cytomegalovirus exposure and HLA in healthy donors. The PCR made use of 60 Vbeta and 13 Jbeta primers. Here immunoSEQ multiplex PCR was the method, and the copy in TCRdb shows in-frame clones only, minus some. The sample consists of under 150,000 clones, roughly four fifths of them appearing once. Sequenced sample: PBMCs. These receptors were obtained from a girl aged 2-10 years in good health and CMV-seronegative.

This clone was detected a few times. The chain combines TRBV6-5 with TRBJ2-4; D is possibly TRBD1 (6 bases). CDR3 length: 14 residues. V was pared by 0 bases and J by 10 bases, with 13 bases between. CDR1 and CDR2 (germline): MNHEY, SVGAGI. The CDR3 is CASSYSPGEKIQYF. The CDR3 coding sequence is TGTGCCAGCAGTTACTCTCCAGGGGAGAAGATTCAGTACTTC.

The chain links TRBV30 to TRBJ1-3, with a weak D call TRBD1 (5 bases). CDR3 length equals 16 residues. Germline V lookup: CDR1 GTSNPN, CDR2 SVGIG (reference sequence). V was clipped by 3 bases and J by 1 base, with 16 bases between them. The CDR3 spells CAWSQTVTASGNTIYF. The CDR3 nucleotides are TGTGCCTGGAGCCAGACAGTAACCGCTTCTGGAAACACCATATATTTT.

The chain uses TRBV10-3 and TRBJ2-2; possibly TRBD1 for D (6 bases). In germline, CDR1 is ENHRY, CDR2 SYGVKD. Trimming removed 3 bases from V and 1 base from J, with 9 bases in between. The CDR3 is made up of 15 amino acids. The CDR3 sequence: CAISDPRGNTGELFF. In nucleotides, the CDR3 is TGTGCCATCAGTGACCCCAGGGGGAACACCGGGGAGCTGTTTTTT.

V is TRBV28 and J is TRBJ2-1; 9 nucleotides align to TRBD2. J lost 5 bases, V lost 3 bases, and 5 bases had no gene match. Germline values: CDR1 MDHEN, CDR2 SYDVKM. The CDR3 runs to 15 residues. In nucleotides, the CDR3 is TGTGCCAGCAGTTTGAAGCGGGAGGACAACAATGAGCAGTTCTTC. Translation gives CASSLKREDNNEQFF. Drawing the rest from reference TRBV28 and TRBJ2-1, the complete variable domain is DVKVTQSSRYLVKRTGEKVFLECVQDMDHENMFWYRQDPGLGLRLIYFSYDVKMKEKGDIPEGYSVSREKKERFSLILESASTNQTSMYLCASSLKREDNNEQFFGPGTRLTVL.

As DNA, the CDR3 is TGCGCCAGCAGCCAAGAACTCTCGGGGTCCTACGAGCAGTACTTC. It yields the protein CASSQELSGSYEQYF. This sequence joins TRBV4-1 and TRBJ2-7; TRBD2 is a possible D gene (5 bases). Trimming took 0 bases from V and 1 from J, leaving 10 bases between them. The germline V gene has CDR1 MGHRA and CDR2 YSYEKL. The CDR3 has 15 amino acids.

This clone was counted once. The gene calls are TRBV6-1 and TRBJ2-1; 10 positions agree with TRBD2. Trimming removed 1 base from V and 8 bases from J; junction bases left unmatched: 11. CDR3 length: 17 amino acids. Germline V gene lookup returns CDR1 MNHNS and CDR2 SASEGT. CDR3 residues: CASSEVGLAGVPDEQFF. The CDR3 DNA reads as TGTGCCAGCAGTGAAGTAGGGCTAGCGGGAGTTCCGGATGAGCAGTTCTTC.

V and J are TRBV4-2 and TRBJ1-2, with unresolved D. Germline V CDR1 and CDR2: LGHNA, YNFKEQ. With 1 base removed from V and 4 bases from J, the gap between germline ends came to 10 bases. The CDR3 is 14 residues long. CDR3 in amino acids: CASSQAVLSYGYTF. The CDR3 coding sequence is TGTGCCAGCAGCCAAGCGGTGCTCTCCTATGGCTACACCTTC.

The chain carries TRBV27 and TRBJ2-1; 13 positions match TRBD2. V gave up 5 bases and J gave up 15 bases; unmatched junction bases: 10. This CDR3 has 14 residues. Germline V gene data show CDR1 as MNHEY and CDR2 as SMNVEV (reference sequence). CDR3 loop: CASSDWTSGRGPFF. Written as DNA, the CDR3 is TGTGCCAGCAGTGACTGGACTAGCGGGAGAGGGCCGTTCTTC.

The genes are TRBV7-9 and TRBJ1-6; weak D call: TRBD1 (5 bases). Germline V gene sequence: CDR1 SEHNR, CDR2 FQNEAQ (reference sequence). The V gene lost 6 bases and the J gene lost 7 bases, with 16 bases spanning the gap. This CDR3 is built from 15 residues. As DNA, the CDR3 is TGTGCCAGCAGTCGACCGGGGGTTGCGAATTCACCCCTCCACTTT. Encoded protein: CASSRPGVANSPLHF.

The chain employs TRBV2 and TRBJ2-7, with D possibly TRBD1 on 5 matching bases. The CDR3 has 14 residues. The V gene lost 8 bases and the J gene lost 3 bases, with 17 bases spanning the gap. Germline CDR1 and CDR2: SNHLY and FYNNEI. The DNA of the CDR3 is TGTGCCAGCCTCTTTTCAGGGTCCTTCTACGAGCAGTACTTC. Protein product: CASLFSGSFYEQYF.

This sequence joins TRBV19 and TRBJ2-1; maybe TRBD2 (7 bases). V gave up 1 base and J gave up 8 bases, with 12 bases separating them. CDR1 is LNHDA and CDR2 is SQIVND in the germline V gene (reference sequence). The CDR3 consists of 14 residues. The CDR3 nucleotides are TGTGCCAGTAGTATAGGCCTAGGGGGGGATGAGCAGTTCTTC. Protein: CASSIGLGGDEQFF.

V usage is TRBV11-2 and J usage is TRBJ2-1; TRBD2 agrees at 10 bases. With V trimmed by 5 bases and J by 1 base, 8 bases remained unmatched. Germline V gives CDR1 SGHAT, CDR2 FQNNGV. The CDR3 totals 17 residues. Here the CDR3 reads CASSLTSGNPSYNEQFF. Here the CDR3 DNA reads TGTGCCAGCAGCCTCACTAGCGGGAACCCATCCTACAATGAGCAGTTCTTC.

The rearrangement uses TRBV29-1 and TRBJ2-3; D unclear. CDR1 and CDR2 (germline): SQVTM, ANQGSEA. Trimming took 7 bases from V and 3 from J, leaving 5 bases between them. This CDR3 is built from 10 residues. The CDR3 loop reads CSGETDTQYF. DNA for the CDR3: TGCAGCGGCGAAACAGATACGCAGTATTTT.

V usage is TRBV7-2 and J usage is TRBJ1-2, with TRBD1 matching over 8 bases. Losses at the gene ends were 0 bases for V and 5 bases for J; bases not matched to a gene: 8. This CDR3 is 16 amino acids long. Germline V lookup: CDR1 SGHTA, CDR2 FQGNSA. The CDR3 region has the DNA TGTGCCAGCAGCTTAGCCTCAGGGGGCAGGTGGTATGGCTACACCTTC. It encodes CASSLASGGRWYGYTF.

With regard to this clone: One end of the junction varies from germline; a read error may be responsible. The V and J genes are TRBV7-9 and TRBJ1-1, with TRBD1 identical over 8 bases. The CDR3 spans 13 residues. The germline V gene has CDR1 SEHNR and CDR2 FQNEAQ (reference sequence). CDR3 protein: CSSSWDRTTEAFF. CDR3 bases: TGTTCCAGCAGCTGGGACAGGACGACTGAAGCTTTCTTT. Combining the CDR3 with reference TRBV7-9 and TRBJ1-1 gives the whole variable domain DTGVSQNPRHKITKRGQNVTFRCDPISEHNRLYWYRQTLGQGPEFLTYFQNEAQLEKSRLLSDRFSAERPKGSFSTLEIQRTEQGDSAMYLCSSSWDRTTEAFFGQGTRLTVV.

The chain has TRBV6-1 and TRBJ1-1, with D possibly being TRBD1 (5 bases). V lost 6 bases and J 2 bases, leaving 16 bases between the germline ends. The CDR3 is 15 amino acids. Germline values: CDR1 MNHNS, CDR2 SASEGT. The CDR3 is CASSPGTGLNTEAFF. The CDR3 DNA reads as TGTGCCAGCAGCCCCGGGACGGGACTAAACACTGAAGCTTTCTTT.

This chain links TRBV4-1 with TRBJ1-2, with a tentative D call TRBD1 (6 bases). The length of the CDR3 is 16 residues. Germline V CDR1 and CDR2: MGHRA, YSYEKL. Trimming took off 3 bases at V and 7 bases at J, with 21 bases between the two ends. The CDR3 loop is CASSQEDGGEGGGYTF. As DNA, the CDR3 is TGCGCCAGCAGCCAGGAAGATGGGGGAGAAGGGGGTGGCTACACCTTC.

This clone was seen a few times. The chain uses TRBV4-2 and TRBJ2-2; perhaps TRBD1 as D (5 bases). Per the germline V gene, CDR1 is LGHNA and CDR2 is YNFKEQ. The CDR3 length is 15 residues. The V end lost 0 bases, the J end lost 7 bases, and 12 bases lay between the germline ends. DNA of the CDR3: TGTGCCAGCAGCCAAGAATCAGGGCTGTTCGGGGAGCTGTTTTTT. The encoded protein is CASSQESGLFGELFF.

CDR3 amino acids: CASSPQQGSNSPYNEQFF. Written as DNA, the CDR3 is TGCGCCAGCAGCCCACAACAGGGGTCTAATTCTCCGTACAATGAGCAGTTCTTC. The chain carries TRBV23-1 and TRBJ2-1; TRBD1 matches 7 bases. TRBV23-1 is marked as an open reading frame, function uncertain. The CDR3 runs to 18 residues. The V segment lost 6 bases and the J segment 4 bases; nucleotides outside the gene matches: 18.

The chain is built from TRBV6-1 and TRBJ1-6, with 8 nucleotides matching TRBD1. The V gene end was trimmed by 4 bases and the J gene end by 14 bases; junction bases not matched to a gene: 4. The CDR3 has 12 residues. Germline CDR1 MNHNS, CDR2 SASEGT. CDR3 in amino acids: CASSVNRGSLHF. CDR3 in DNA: TGTGCCAGCAGTGTTAACAGGGGGTCCCTCCACTTT.

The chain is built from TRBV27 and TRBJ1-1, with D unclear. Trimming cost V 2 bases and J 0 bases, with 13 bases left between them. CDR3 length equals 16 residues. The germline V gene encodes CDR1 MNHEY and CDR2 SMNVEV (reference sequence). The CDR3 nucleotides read TGTGCCAGCAGTTTAGGAGGCCACCCAATGAACACTGAAGCTTTCTTT. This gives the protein CASSLGGHPMNTEAFF.

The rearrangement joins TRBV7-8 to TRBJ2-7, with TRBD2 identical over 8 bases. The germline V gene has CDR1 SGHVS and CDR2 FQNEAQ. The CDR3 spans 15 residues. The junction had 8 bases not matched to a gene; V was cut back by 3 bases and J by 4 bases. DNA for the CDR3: TGTGCCAGCAGCTTGTACGGCGGGAGGTCGTACGAGCAGTACTTC. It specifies CASSLYGGRSYEQYF. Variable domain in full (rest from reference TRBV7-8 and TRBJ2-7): GAGVSQSPRYKVAKRGQDVALRCDPISGHVSLFWYQQALGQGPEFLTYFQNEAQLDKSGLPSDRFFAERPEGSVSTLKIQRTQQEDSAVYLCASSLYGGRSYEQYFGPGTRLTVT.

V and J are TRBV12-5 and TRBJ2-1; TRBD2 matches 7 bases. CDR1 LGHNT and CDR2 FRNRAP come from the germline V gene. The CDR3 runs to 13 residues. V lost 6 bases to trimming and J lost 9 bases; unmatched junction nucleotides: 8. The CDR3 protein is CASGPVGEGEQFF. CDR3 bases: TGTGCTAGTGGCCCCGTTGGGGAGGGTGAGCAGTTCTTC.